The present T cell receptor beta chain was sequenced within a study of preoperative IRX-2 immunotherapy in early breast cancer. Profiling relied on immunoSEQ multiplex PCR, and the TCRdb table lists in-frame clones only, not all of them. In the table there are roughly 14,000 clones, around 90% of which are singletons. The CDR3 spans 14 residues. The ends were cut back, 6 bases at V and 0 bases at J, with 11 bases in the middle. Germline CDR1 is MNHEY and CDR2 is SVGAGI. Treatment defined: preoperative locoregional IRX-2 cytokine immunotherapy. This phase Ib study tested locoregional IRX-2 cytokine immunotherapy given before surgery.

The sequence came from a human donor with breast cancer. The material was obtained from a patient treated with IRX-2 immunotherapy. The genes are TRBV6-5 and TRBJ1-1, with a tentative D call TRBD1 (5 bases). The CDR3 loop reads CASRLWGVNTEAFF. CDR3 DNA sequence: TGTGCCAGCAGGCTGTGGGGGGTGAACACTGAAGCTTTCTTT.